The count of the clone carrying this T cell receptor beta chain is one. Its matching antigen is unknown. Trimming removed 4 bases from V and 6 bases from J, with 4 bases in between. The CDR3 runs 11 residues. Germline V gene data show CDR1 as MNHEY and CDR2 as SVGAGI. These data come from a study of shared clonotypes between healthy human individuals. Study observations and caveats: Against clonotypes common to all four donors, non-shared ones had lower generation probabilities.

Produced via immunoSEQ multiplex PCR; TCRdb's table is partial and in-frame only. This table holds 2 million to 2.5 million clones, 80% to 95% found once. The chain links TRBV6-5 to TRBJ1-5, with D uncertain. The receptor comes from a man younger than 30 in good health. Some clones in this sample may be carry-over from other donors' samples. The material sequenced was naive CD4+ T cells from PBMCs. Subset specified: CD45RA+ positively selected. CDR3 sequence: CASSSLQPQHF. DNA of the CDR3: TGTGCCAGCAGTTCACTTCAGCCCCAGCATTTT.